The rows below give T cell receptor beta chains drawn from one sample of a study of cytomegalovirus exposure and HLA in healthy donors. This table comes from immunoSEQ multiplex PCR, and its TCRdb copy is limited to in-frame clones, with some not included. This repertoire comprises 65,000 to 95,000 clones; its ten largest clones make up about 5%. Sequencing was done on a sample of PBMCs. These receptors were obtained from a man aged 25 to 45 in good health and CMV-seronegative. Each CDR3 is given with its conserved first and last residue. A D gene is named only where the DNA matches it firmly.

NA	TRBV19	TRBJ1-2	CASSPVLGGGGYTF	TGTGCCAGTAGTCCTGTCTTGGGGGGGGGTGGCTACACCTTC
NA	TRBV5-1	TRBJ2-1	CASSLDGNTYNEQFF	TGCGCCAGCAGCTTGGACGGGAACACCTACAATGAGCAGTTCTTC
NA	TRBV19	TRBJ1-2	CASSIPPRGYGYTF	TGTGCCAGTAGTATACCCCCCAGGGGATATGGCTACACCTTC
TRBD2	TRBV5-4	TRBJ2-7	CASSSKTSGRNEQYF	TGTGCCAGCAGCTCTAAGACTAGCGGGAGAAACGAGCAGTACTTC
TRBD1	TRBV6-4	TRBJ2-2	CASSVGTGDTGELFF	TGTGCCAGCAGCGTCGGGACAGGGGACACCGGGGAGCTGTTTTTT
NA	TRBV29-1	TRBJ1-1	CGVGTFGLTEAFF	TGCGGCGTCGGGACATTTGGGTTGACTGAAGCTTTCTTT
NA	TRBV7-9	TRBJ2-5	CASSLGLPQIETQYF	TGTGCCAGCAGCTTGGGACTTCCACAGATAGAGACCCAGTACTTC
TRBD1	TRBV5-1	TRBJ2-5	CASSQDPGQGGETQYF	TGCGCCAGCAGCCAGGACCCGGGACAGGGAGGGGAGACCCAGTACTTC
NA	TRBV7-2	TRBJ2-1	CASSLAFGSNEQFF	TGTGCCAGCAGCTTAGCGTTCGGGAGTAATGAGCAGTTCTTC
NA	TRBV5-1	TRBJ1-1	CASSLGAGPDTEAFF	TGCGCCAGCAGCTTGGGGGCAGGGCCAGACACTGAAGCTTTCTTT
TRBD2	TRBV7-2	TRBJ2-1	CASSSTLAGGSNEQFF	TGTGCCAGCAGTTCTACACTAGCGGGGGGTTCCAATGAGCAGTTCTTC
TRBD2	TRBV4-1	TRBJ2-5	CASSRTSGGQETQYF	TGCGCCAGCAGCCGGACTAGCGGGGGTCAAGAGACCCAGTACTTC
NA	TRBV5-1	TRBJ1-1	CASSLVPAAEAFF	TGCGCCAGCAGCTTGGTCCCCGCGGCTGAAGCTTTCTTT
NA	TRBV28	TRBJ2-3	CASSFLAGTDTQYF	TGTGCCAGCAGTTTCCTTGCGGGCACAGATACGCAGTATTTT
NA	TRBV9	TRBJ2-3	CASSVGAGASTDTQYF	TGTGCCAGCAGCGTAGGGGCAGGGGCTAGCACAGATACGCAGTATTTT
NA	TRBV29-1	TRBJ1-1	CSVATVTNTEAFF	TGCAGCGTTGCGACAGTAACCAACACTGAAGCTTTCTTT
NA	TRBV6-1	TRBJ2-7	CASSLDGGSPYEQYF	TGTGCCAGCAGTTTGGACGGAGGGTCCCCCTACGAGCAGTACTTC
NA	TRBV6-1	TRBJ1-3	CASSEARFTIYF	TGTGCCAGCAGTGAGGCCCGATTCACCATATATTTT
NA	TRBV11-2	TRBJ1-2	CASSLVPMNGYGYTF	TGTGCCAGCAGCTTAGTCCCAATGAACGGCTATGGCTACACCTTC
TRBD2	TRBV4-2	TRBJ2-3	CASSQYRGGDTQYF	TGTGCCAGCAGCCAATATCGGGGGGGCGATACGCAGTATTTT
TRBD1	TRBV9	TRBJ2-5	CASSFRGLGETQYF	TGTGCCAGCAGCTTCAGGGGGCTGGGAGAGACCCAGTACTTC
TRBD1	TRBV4-3	TRBJ1-1	CASSPDRARLNTEAFF	TGCGCCAGCAGCCCAGACAGGGCTCGGCTGAACACTGAAGCTTTCTTT
TRBD2	TRBV7-9	TRBJ2-5	CASSLGRYSGGRKETQYF	TGTGCCAGCAGTCTCGGGCGATATAGCGGGGGTAGAAAAGAGACCCAGTACTTC
TRBD2	TRBV7-2	TRBJ2-1	CASSSLAVLYNEQFF	TGTGCCAGCAGCTCCCTAGCGGTCCTCTACAATGAGCAGTTCTTC
NA	TRBV7-2	TRBJ1-5	CASSLQRDQPQHF	TGTGCCAGCAGCCTCCAACGGGATCAGCCCCAGCATTTT
NA	TRBV25-1	TRBJ1-1	CASSESGSMNTEAFF	TGTGCCAGCAGTGAATCTGGCAGTATGAACACTGAAGCTTTCTTT